Each of the 2 T cell receptor beta chains below was sequenced from the same sample in a study of technical replicates of blood from a handful of donors. Assay: immunoSEQ multiplex PCR; the TCRdb copy retains only in-frame clones and omits some. The data show tens of thousands of clones, over 70% seen once. The sample was PBMCs. These receptors all come from a human donor in good health. Some clones in this sample may be carry-over from other donors' samples.

The chain uses TRBV2 and TRBJ2-1, with 9 positions matching TRBD2. Trimming at V came to 0 bases and at J to 9 bases, leaving 6 bases not matched to a gene. CDR1 and CDR2 (germline): SNHLY, FYNNEI. The CDR3 covers 15 residues. The CDR3 bases are TGTGCCAGCAGTGAAGCGGGACTAGCATTCGGTGAGCAGTTCTTC. Protein product: CASSEAGLAFGEQFF.

The chain uses TRBV10-3 and TRBJ2-3; TRBD1 aligns across 8 bases. V lost 11 bases to trimming and J lost 0 bases; unmatched junction nucleotides: 10. Germline V gene sequence: CDR1 ENHRY, CDR2 SYGVKD. This CDR3 comprises 15 residues. The CDR3: CAAKPGTGSTDTQYF. The DNA of the CDR3 is TGTGCCGCCAAACCCGGGACAGGAAGCACAGATACGCAGTATTTT.